This is a list of T cell receptor beta chains from one sample in a study of blood T cell repertoires in COVID-19. Assay: immunoSEQ multiplex PCR; the TCRdb copy retains only in-frame clones and omits some. The table has 210,000 or so clones, around 84% seen once. Sequenced: peripheral blood. These receptors were obtained from a woman of 80 years or more with active or convalescent COVID-19. Each CDR3 is given with its conserved first and last residue. D genes are given only for firm matches. Size values are once, few and many counts, or a class for expanded clones, and some rows have none.

V gene,J gene,clone size,D gene,CDR3 DNA,CDR3 protein
TRBV18,TRBJ1-1,once,TRBD1,TGTGCCAGCTCACCACCCTCGGGACAGGGAACTTCTGAAGCTTTCTTT,CASSPPSGQGTSEAFF
TRBV18,TRBJ2-1,NA,NA,TGTGCCAGCTCACCCACGCCGGGGTCCTCCTACAATGAGCAGTTCTTC,CASSPTPGSSYNEQFF
TRBV3-1/TRBV3-2,TRBJ1-1,NA,TRBD1,TGTGCCAGCAGCCAGATCTGGACAGGGGCCGGTGAAGCTTTCTTT,CASSQIWTGAGEAFF
TRBV5-4,TRBJ2-7,NA,TRBD2,TGTGCCAGCAGCTCCGGGACTAGCGGGGGCCGGGGGTTAGGGGAGCAGTACTTC,CASSSGTSGGRGLGEQYF
TRBV10-1,TRBJ2-3,NA,TRBD2,TGCGCCAGCACCCTTAAACTAGCGGGAGGTAAAACTACGCAGTATTTT,CASTLKLAGGKTTQYF
TRBV18,TRBJ1-4,NA,NA,TGTGCCAGCTCACCAGCGGGGGGCCTTGGTGAAAAACTGTTTTTT,CASSPAGGLGEKLFF
TRBV5-1,TRBJ1-4,NA,NA,TGCGCCAGCAGCTTGCGGTGGCAGACAGAAAAACTGTTTTTT,CASSLRWQTEKLFF
TRBV5-8,TRBJ2-1,once,NA,TGTGCCAGCGGCAGGGGAAGCGGAGTTTACAATGAGCAGTTCTTC,CASGRGSGVYNEQFF
TRBV19,TRBJ2-1,NA,TRBD2,TGTGCCAGTAGAGTAGCGGGGGGTTACAATGAGCAGTTCTTC,CASRVAGGYNEQFF
TRBV6-2/TRBV6-3,TRBJ2-7,NA,TRBD2,TGTGCCAGCAGTGTTGAAAGGACTAGCGGGAGCTACGAGCAGTACTTC,CASSVERTSGSYEQYF
TRBV10-3,TRBJ1-2,NA,TRBD1,TGTGCCACCACACGGGACAGAACCTATGGCTACACCTTC,CATTRDRTYGYTF